This T cell receptor (beta chain) appears in the sequencing data of a study of response to subunit inactivated influenza vaccine (dated by TCRdb to the late 2010s). Broadly, across the study: To follow how T cells responded to a trivalent subunit inactivated influenza vaccine, the researchers relied on deep quantitative profiling of the T cell receptor repertoire. The study at large found these results: It was suggested by the authors that each seasonal influenza vaccination may recruit only a limited number of new T cells.

There are 11 amino acids in the CDR3, from cysteine to phenylalanine inclusive. The read is trimmed to its CDR3 DNA, 33 bases read in frame from base 1. V and J are truncated by 4 bases and 5 bases respectively, leaving an intervening sequence of 9 bases. Via the germline V gene, CDR1 is SQVTM and CDR2 ANQGSEA. The library was obtained by RT-PCR. TCRdb shows the sequencer as Illumina HiSeq 2500. Clones were called with MiXCR by TCRdb after fastp trimmed the public reads at Q25, and only in-frame beta chains were retained. Every entry covers one CDR3 protein and lists the most common genes and DNA from its rows. The sample has about 540,000 distinct CDR3 sequences on record, roughly 23% of them singletons. The biggest ten clones account for roughly 2.8% of the sample. In this sample, this clonotype turned up a few times. Its antigen is unknown. No base quality information exists; no much larger clone differs at one position.

This sample was shared with a second study, whose subject was T cells expressing NK-cell markers. The second investigation adds: TCR beta cDNA libraries were prepared using 5'RACE template switching, which introduced a universal primer site and unique molecular identifiers. In sorted CD3+CD56+NKG2C+, CD3+CD56+NKG2C- and CD3+CD56-NKG2C+ T-cell subsets from several donors, TCR beta-chain repertoires were profiled. Among the eight sequenced donors, seven were HCMV-seropositive and one was HCMV-seronegative. In several experiments an anti-gammadeltaTCR antibody was added to restrict sorting to alphabetaTCR-expressing T cells. In more than 5 donors, the dominant CD3+CD56+NKG2C+ clonotypes ranked among the top 10 CD8+ clonotypes, making up 1.0-7.0% of CD8+ T cells. Those dominant clonotypes were again the most abundant among CD3+CD56-NKG2C+ cells in a handful of donors, at roughly 28.3-65%. Whether the expanded NKG2C-expressing T cell clones were specific for HCMV antigens remained unclear. The study sequenced eight donors, all healthy volunteers chosen at random: three men and five women. A commercial ELISA kit detecting HCMV-specific IgG in serum was used to determine HCMV serostatus. Ficoll density gradient centrifugation was used to isolate peripheral blood mononuclear cells from blood. Magnetic immunoseparation with Miltenyi isolation kits was used to isolate CD4+ and CD8+ T cells from PBMC. Synthesis of cDNA was primed from the TCR beta constant segment and was followed by two consecutive PCR amplification steps. Illumina HiSeq 2000/2500, MiSeq or NextSeq was used to sequence libraries as 2 x 150 bp reads. MIGEC handled demultiplexing of the reads and grouping by UMI, while MiTCR was used to assemble and quantify clonotypes. To exclude erroneous sequences, any TCR cDNA sequence not supported by at least two reads was discarded. The tcR package was used for downstream repertoire analysis, and clonotypes were matched across fractions by CDR3 nucleotide sequence plus V segment. VDJmatch was used to annotate antigen specificity against VDJdb, with one amino acid substitution in CDR3 allowed.

The TCR comes from a man aged 45-65 years who received an inactivated influenza vaccine. Donor details come from another sample of the same person, matched by shared clones. Sequencing used CD4+ T cells sorted from PBMCs, obtained about 13 days after vaccination. Recombination connected TRBV29-1 to TRBJ2-7; the D gene is possibly TRBD1, with 5 bases matching. CDR3 loop: CSVVMGHEQYF. The DNA reads as follows: TGCAGCGTTGTAATGGGGCACGAGCAGTACTTC.